The entry below gives a single T cell receptor beta chain sequence along with its context. Antigen unknown. This specimen belongs to a study of shared clonotypes between healthy human individuals. Overall study findings and caveats: Naive CD4 clonotypes overlapped across a handful of donors at approximately 5.3%.

Germline CDR1 is MDHEN and CDR2 is SYDVKM. V was pared by 4 bases and J by 5 bases, with 15 bases between. The CDR3 is made up of 15 amino acids. The material for each subset, its genomic DNA, was split evenly across several immunoSEQ plates. Sorted-subset replicate PCR reactions contained 150 to 200 ng DNA, corresponding to approximately 30,000 T cell genomes. TCRdb keeps only in-frame clones here, not all; method: immunoSEQ multiplex PCR. The sample carries around 2.1 million clones, under 97% recorded once. Free of recent acute infections or vaccinations, the donors were healthy HIV-negative adults.

This receptor was obtained from a man younger than 30 in good health. Sample: naive CD4+ T cells sorted from blood. Subset: CD45RA+ positively selected. J is TRBJ1-3 and V is TRBV28, with D possibly being TRBD1 (5 bases). The CDR3 protein is CASSSLTTARNTIYF. CDR3 bases: TGTGCCAGCAGTTCCCTTACGACAGCGAGAAACACCATATATTTT.